This T cell receptor (beta chain) was sequenced during a study of cytomegalovirus exposure and HLA in healthy donors. Assay used: immunoSEQ multiplex PCR; TCRdb lists only in-frame clones, some missing. The data hold roughly 60,000 clones, with approximately 96% observed a single time. Sequencing was performed on PBMCs. The TCR was taken from a man aged 18 to 30 in good health and CMV-seronegative.

The CDR3 sequence is CASGLNQGNTGELFF. The CDR3 DNA reads as TGTGCTAGTGGTTTAAACCAGGGTAACACCGGGGAGCTGTTTTTT. The chain uses TRBV12-5 and TRBJ2-2, with D perhaps matching TRBD1 (5 bases). Germline CDR1 is LGHNT and CDR2 is FRNRAP. This CDR3 contains 15 residues. Trimming removed 3 bases at V and 2 bases at J, with 10 bases between.